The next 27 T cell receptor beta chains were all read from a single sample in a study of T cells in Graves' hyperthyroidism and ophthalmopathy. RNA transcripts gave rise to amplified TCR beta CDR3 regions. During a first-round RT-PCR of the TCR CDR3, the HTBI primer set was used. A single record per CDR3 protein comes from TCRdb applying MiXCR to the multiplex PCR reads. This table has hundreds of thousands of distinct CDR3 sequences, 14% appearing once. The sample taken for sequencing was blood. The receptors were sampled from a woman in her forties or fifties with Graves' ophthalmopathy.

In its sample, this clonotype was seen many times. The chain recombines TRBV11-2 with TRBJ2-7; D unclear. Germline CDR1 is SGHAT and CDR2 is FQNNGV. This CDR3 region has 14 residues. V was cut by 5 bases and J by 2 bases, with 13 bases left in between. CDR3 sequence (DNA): TGTGCCAGCAGCCGCAGATACAATCCCTACGAGCAGTACTTC. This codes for CASSRRYNPYEQYF.

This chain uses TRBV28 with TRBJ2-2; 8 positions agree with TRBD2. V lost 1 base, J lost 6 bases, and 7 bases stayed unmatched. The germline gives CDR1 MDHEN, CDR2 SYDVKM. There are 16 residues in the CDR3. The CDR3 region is CASSLFQRESSGELFF. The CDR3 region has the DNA TGTGCCAGCAGTTTATTCCAGCGGGAGTCTTCCGGGGAGCTGTTTTTT.

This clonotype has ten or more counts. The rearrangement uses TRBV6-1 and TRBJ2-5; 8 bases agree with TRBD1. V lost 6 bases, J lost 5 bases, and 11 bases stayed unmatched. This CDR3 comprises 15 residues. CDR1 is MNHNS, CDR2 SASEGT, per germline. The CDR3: CASSGQGAVGETQYF. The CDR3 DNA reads TGTGCCAGCAGCGGACAGGGCGCGGTGGGGGAGACCCAGTACTTC.

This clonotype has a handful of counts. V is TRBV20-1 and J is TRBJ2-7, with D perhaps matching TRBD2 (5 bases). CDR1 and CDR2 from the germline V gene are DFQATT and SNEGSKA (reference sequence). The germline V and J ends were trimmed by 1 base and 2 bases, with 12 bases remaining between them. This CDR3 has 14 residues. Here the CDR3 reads CSARVVTSTYEQYF. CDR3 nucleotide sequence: TGCAGTGCTAGAGTGGTAACTAGTACCTACGAGCAGTACTTC.

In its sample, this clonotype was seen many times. The CDR3 sequence is CASSLTDRSYQETQYF. The DNA of the CDR3 is TGTGCCAGCAGCTTGACGGACAGGAGCTACCAAGAGACCCAGTACTTC. The gene calls are TRBV11-3 and TRBJ2-5; 7 positions match TRBD1. This CDR3 is 16 amino acids long. The ends lost 3 bases at V and 0 bases at J; junction bases unmatched: 7. Germline lookup yields CDR1 SGHNT and CDR2 YENEEA.

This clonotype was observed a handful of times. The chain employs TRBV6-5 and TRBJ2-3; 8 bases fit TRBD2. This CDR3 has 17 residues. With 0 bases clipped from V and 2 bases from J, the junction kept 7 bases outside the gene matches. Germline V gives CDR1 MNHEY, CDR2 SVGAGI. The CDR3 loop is CASSYSRASGYTDTQYF. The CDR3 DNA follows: TGTGCCAGCAGTTACTCCCGGGCTAGCGGGTACACAGATACGCAGTATTTT.

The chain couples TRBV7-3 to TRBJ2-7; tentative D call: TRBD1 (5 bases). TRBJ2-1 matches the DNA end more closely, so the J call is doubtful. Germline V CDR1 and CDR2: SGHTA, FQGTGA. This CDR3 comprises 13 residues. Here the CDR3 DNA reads TGTGCCAGCAGCGAAACACCAGGGTCCGAGCAGTTCTTC. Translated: CASSETPGSEQFF.

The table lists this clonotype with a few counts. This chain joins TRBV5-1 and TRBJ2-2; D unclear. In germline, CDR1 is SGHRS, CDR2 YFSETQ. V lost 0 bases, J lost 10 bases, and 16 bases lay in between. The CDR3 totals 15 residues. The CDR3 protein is CASSLVLGVQEELFF. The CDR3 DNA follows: TGCGCCAGCAGCTTGGTGCTCGGCGTCCAGGAGGAGCTGTTTTTT.

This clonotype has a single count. CDR3 loop: CASNLGQGKSYEQYF. DNA for the CDR3: TGCGCCAGCAACCTGGGACAGGGCAAATCCTACGAGCAGTACTTC. The gene calls are TRBV5-1 and TRBJ2-7; 9 bases are shared with TRBD1. Germline V gene data show CDR1 as SGHRS and CDR2 as YFSETQ. The CDR3 consists of 15 residues. Trimming removed 6 bases from V and 1 base from J; junction bases left unmatched: 8.

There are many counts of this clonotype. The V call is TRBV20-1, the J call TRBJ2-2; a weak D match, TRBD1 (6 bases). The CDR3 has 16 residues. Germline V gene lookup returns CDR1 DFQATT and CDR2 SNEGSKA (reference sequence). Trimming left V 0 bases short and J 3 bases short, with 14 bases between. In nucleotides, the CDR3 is TGCAGTGCTAGAGATATCCCAGGGGACGACACCGGGGAGCTGTTTTTT. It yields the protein CSARDIPGDDTGELFF.

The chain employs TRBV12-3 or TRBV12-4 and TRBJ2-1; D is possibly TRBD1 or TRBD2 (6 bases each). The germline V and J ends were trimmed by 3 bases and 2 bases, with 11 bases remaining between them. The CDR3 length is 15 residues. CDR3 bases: TGTGCCAGCAGTTTGGAGGGGGACCCCTACAATGAGCAGTTCTTC. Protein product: CASSLEGDPYNEQFF.

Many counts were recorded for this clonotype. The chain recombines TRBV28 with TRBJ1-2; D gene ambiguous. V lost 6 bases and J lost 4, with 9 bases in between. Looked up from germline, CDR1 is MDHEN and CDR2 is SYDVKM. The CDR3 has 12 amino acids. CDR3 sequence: CASSLQSYGYTF. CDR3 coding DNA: TGTGCCAGCAGCCTACAGAGCTATGGCTACACCTTC.

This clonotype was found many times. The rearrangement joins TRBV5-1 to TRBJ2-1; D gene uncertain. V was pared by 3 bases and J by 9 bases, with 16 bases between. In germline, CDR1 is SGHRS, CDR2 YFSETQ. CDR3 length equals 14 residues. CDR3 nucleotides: TGCGCCAGCAGCTCCGGCGAGTATGTAGGTGAGCAGTTCTTC. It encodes CASSSGEYVGEQFF.

CDR3 DNA sequence: TGCGCCAGCAGCTTGGGTGACCTTTACAATGAGCAGTTCTTC. As protein: CASSLGDLYNEQFF. The chain carries TRBV5-1 and TRBJ2-1; D is unresolved. In germline, CDR1 is SGHRS, CDR2 YFSETQ. The V gene lost 0 bases and the J gene lost 4 bases, with 8 bases spanning the gap. The CDR3 covers 14 residues.

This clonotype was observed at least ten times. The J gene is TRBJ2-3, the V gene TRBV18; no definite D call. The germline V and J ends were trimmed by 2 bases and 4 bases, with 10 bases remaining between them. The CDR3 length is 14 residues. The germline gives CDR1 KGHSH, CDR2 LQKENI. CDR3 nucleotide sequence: TGTGCCAGCTCACCAAGGCAGAACTCAGATACGCAGTATTTT. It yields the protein CASSPRQNSDTQYF.

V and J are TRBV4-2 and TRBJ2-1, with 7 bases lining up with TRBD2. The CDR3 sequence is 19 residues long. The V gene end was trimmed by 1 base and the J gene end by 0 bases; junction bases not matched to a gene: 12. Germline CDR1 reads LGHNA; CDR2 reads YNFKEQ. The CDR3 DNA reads TGTGCCAGCAGCCAAGCCCAGCGGGATTGGTTAAGCTCCTACAATGAGCAGTTCTTC. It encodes CASSQAQRDWLSSYNEQFF.

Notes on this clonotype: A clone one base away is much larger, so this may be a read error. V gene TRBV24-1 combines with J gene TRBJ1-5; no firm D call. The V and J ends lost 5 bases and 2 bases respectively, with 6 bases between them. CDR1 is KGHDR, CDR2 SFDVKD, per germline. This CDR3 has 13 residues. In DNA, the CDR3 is TGTGCCACCAGTGGCTCTGGCAATCAGCCCCAGCATTTT. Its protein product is CATSGSGNQPQHF.

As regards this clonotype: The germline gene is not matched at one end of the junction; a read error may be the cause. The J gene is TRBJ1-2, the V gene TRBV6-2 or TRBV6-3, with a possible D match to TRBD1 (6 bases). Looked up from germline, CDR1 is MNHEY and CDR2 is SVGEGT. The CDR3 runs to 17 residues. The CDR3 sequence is CASGYGRGALINYGYTF. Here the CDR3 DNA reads TGTGCCAGCGGTTATGGGCGGGGGGCCCTAATTAACTATGGCTACACCTTC.

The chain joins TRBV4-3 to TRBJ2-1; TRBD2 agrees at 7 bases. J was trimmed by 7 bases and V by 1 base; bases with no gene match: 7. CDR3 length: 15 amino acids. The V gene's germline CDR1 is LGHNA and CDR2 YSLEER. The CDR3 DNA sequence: TGCGCCAGCAGCCAAGGGGGGGGGAGTAGGAATGAGCAGTTCTTC. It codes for CASSQGGGSRNEQFF.

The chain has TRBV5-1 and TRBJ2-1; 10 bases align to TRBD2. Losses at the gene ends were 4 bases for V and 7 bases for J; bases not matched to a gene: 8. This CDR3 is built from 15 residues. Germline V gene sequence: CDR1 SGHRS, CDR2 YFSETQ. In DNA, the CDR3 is TGCGCCAGCAGCGAAAACCTAGCGGGAGTGAATGAGCAGTTCTTC. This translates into CASSENLAGVNEQFF.

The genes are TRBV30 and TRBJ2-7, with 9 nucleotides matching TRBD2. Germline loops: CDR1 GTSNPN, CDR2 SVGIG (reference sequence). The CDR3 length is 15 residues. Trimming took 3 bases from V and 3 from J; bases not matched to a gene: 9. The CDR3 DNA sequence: TGTGCCTGGAGGATTAGCGGGAGTTGGGGCTACGAGCAGTACTTC. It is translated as CAWRISGSWGYEQYF.

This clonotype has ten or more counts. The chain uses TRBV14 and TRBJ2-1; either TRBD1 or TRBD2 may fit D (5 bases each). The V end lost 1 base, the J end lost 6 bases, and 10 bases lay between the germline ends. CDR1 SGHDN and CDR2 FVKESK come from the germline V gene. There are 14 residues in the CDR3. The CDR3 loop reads CASSQVFGGNEQFF. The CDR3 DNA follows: TGTGCCAGCAGCCAAGTGTTTGGGGGCAATGAGCAGTTCTTC.

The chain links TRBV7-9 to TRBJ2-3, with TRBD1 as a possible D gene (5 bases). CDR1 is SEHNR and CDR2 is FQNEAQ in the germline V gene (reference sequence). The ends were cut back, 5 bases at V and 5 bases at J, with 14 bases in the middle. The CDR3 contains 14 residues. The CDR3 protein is CASSNRTRGDTQYF. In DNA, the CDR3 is TGTGCCAGCAGCAACAGGACAAGGGGAGATACGCAGTATTTT.

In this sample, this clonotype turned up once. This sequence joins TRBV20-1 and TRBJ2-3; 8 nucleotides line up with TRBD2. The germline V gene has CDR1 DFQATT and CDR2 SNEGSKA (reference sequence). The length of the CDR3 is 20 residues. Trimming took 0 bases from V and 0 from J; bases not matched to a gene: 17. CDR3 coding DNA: TGCAGTGCTAGAGATTTTGCGCTAGCGGGCCAGTTTATAAGCACAGATACGCAGTATTTT. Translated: CSARDFALAGQFISTDTQYF.

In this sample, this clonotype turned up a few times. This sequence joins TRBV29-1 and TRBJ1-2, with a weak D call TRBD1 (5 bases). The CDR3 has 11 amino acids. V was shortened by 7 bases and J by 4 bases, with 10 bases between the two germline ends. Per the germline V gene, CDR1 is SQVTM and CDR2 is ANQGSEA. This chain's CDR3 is CSAREAYGYTF. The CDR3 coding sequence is TGCAGCGCCAGGGAGGCCTATGGCTACACCTTC. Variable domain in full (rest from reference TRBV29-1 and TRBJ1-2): SAVISQKPSRDICQRGTSLTIQCQVDSQVTMMFWYRQQPGQSLTLIATANQGSEATYESGFVIDKFPISRPNLTFSTLTVSNMSPEDSSIYLCSAREAYGYTFGSGTRLTVV.

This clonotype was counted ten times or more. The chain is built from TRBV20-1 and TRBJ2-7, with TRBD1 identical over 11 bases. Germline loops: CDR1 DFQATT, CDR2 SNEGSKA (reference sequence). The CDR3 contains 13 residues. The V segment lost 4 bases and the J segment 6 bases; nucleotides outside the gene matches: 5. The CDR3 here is CSAKGTGGSEQYF. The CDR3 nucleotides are TGCAGTGCTAAAGGGACAGGGGGGTCCGAGCAGTACTTC.

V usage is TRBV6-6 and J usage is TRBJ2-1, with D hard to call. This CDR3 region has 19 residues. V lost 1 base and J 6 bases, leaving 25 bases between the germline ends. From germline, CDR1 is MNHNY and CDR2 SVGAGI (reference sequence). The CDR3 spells CASSYYGLSAHTLFNEQFF. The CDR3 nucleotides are TGTGCCAGCAGTTACTACGGTCTAAGCGCACACACCTTGTTCAATGAGCAGTTCTTC.